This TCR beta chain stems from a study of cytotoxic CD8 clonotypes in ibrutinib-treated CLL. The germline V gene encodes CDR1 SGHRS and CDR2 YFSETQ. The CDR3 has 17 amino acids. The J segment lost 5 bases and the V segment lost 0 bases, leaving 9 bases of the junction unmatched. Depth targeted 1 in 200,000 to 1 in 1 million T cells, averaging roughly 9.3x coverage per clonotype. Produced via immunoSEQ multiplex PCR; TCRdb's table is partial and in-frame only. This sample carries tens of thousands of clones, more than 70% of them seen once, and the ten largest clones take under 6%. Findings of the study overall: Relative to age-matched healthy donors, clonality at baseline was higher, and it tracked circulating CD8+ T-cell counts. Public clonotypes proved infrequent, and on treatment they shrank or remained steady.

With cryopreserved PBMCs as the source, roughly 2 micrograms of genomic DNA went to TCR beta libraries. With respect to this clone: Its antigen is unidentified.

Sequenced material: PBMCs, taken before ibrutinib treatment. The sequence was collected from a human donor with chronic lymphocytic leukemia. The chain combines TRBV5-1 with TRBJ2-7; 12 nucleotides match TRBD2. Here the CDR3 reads CASSLGLAGVLFNEQYF. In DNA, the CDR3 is TGCGCCAGCAGCTTGGGACTAGCGGGAGTACTTTTTAACGAGCAGTACTTC.